The rows below give T cell receptor beta chains drawn from one sample of a study of response to subunit inactivated influenza vaccine. In TCRdb, the RT-PCR reads were re-called with MiXCR into one record per CDR3 protein. The table has fewer than 600,000 distinct CDR3 sequences, about 7.2% seen once. The input for sequencing was PBMCs from blood, taken 23 to 25 months after vaccination. The receptor set was obtained from a man aged 45-69 years who received an inactivated influenza vaccine. Each CDR3 is given with its conserved first and last residue. D genes are given only for firm matches. Size values are once, few and many counts, or a class for expanded clones, and some rows have none.

.,few,TRBJ1-1,13,TRBV9,CASSVATRGEAFF,TGTGCCAGCAGCGTAGCAACAAGGGGTGAAGCTTTCTTT
TRBD2,few,TRBJ2-7,16,TRBV29-1,CSVKSPTSGASYEQYF,TGCAGCGTCAAGTCCCCCACTAGCGGGGCCTCCTACGAGCAGTACTTC
.,few,TRBJ2-1,11,TRBV2,CASKGYNEQFF,TGTGCCAGCAAAGGTTACAATGAGCAGTTCTTC
.,many,TRBJ2-5,15,TRBV4-3,CASSQDWSAGETQYF,TGCGCCAGCAGCCAAGATTGGTCCGCAGGGGAGACCCAGTACTTC
TRBD1,few,TRBJ2-3,14,TRBV12-3/TRBV12-4,CASSPTNTGVTQYF,TGTGCCAGCAGCCCCACCAACACAGGGGTTACGCAGTATTTT
TRBD1,many,TRBJ1-3,14,TRBV3-1,CASSPTGGGNTIYF,TGTGCCAGCAGCCCGACAGGGGGAGGAAACACCATATATTTT
TRBD2,.,TRBJ2-2,17,TRBV29-1,CSVEGARGSRNTGELFF,TGCAGCGTTGAAGGTGCCCGCGGGAGTCGGAACACCGGGGAGCTGTTTTTT
TRBD1,many,TRBJ2-5,14,TRBV7-2,CASSLRQGGETQYF,TGTGCCAGCAGCTTAAGACAGGGTGGGGAGACCCAGTACTTC
.,few,TRBJ2-7,15,TRBV2,CASSHYGRDAYEQYF,TGTGCCAGCAGCCACTATGGACGGGACGCTTACGAGCAGTACTTC
TRBD2,.,TRBJ2-7,17,TRBV10-3,CAISDRGAGGPNYEQYF,TGTGCCATCAGTGATCGGGGAGCGGGGGGCCCGAACTACGAGCAGTACTTC
TRBD2,.,TRBJ2-3,15,TRBV5-6,CASSSRERGDDTQYF,TGTGCCAGCAGCTCGAGGGAGCGGGGGGATGATACGCAGTATTTT
TRBD2,few,TRBJ2-3,16,TRBV5-1,CASSPGLASYTDTQYF,TGCGCCAGCAGCCCAGGACTAGCAAGTTACACAGATACGCAGTATTTT
TRBD2,few,TRBJ2-5,15,TRBV4-3,CASSLSSGRDGTQYF,TGCGCCAGCAGCCTCTCAAGCGGGAGGGATGGGACCCAGTACTTC
TRBD1,.,TRBJ2-2,17,TRBV27,CASSLLGQIKNTGELFF,TGTGCCAGCAGTTTATTGGGACAGATCAAGAACACCGGGGAGCTGTTTTTT
.,.,TRBJ2-1,13,TRBV12-3/TRBV12-4,CASSFVIPPEQFF,TGTGCCAGCAGTTTCGTTATCCCCCCTGAGCAGTTCTTC
.,few,TRBJ2-1,14,TRBV9,CASSIQDSYNEQFF,TGTGCCAGCAGCATACAGGACTCCTACAATGAGCAGTTCTTC
TRBD1,.,TRBJ2-2,15,TRBV6-2/TRBV6-3,CASWDRRTNIGELFF,TGTGCCAGCTGGGACAGGCGTACGAACATCGGGGAGCTGTTTTTT
.,many,TRBJ2-7,12,TRBV2,CASSEWSYEQYF,TGTGCCAGCAGTGAATGGTCCTACGAGCAGTACTTC
.,many,TRBJ2-7,11,TRBV18,CASSASGEQYF,TGTGCCAGCTCAGCGTCTGGCGAGCAGTACTTC
.,many,TRBJ2-6,16,TRBV29-1,CSVEDMTISGANVLTF,TGCAGCGTTGAAGATATGACGATCTCTGGGGCCAACGTCCTGACTTTC
.,many,TRBJ2-5,13,TRBV6-5,CASSYGVGKTQYF,TGTGCCAGCAGTTACGGGGTAGGGAAGACCCAGTACTTC
.,few,TRBJ2-7,15,TRBV6-5,CASSYQWGQGYEQYF,TGTGCCAGCAGCTACCAGTGGGGACAAGGTTACGAGCAGTACTTC
.,many,TRBJ2-1,18,TRBV7-5,CISVPEASLASGGNEQFF,.
.,many,TRBJ2-1,13,TRBV19,CASSIGVLNEQFF,TGTGCCAGTAGTATAGGGGTCCTTAATGAGCAGTTCTTC
TRBD1,.,TRBJ2-7,16,TRBV5-1,CASSLAGGKTFYEQYF,TGCGCCAGCAGCTTGGCAGGGGGAAAAACTTTCTACGAGCAGTACTTC
.,.,TRBJ2-1,15,TRBV7-8,CASSLLGGLGDEQFF,TGTGCCAGCAGCCTCCTTGGGGGGCTGGGGGATGAGCAGTTCTTC
TRBD1,many,TRBJ1-1,16,TRBV5-1,CASSMDPGGVDTEAFF,TGCGCCAGCAGTATGGATCCAGGGGGCGTGGACACTGAAGCTTTCTTT
TRBD2,few,TRBJ2-3,17,TRBV4-2,CASSQEVLAGVTDTQYF,TGTGCCAGCAGCCAAGAAGTTCTAGCGGGGGTCACAGATACGCAGTATTTT
.,many,TRBJ2-7,14,TRBV6-1,CASLRGTHAYEQYF,TGTGCCAGCCTAAGAGGGACTCACGCCTACGAGCAGTACTTC
.,few,TRBJ1-3,12,TRBV3-1,CASGTGLNTIYF,TGTGCCAGCGGCACAGGGCTAAACACCATATATTTT
.,.,TRBJ1-2,13,TRBV5-1,CASSLSINYGYTF,TGCGCCAGCAGCTTGTCTATAAACTATGGCTACACCTTC
.,many,TRBJ2-3,16,TRBV7-9,CASSSHLRLGEDTQYF,TGTGCCAGCAGCTCCCACCTCCGACTAGGGGAAGATACGCAGTATTTT
TRBD1,many,TRBJ2-5,13,TRBV7-2,CASSRGQKGGQYF,TGTGCCAGCAGCCGGGGACAGAAAGGGGGCCAGTACTTC
TRBD2,.,TRBJ2-3,16,TRBV4-3,CASSQQAGGGTDTQYF,TGCGCCAGCAGCCAACAAGCGGGAGGGGGTACAGATACGCAGTATTTT
.,many,TRBJ2-1,15,TRBV5-1,CASSPTLAEGGEQFF,TGCGCCAGCAGCCCAACCCTCGCGGAAGGGGGTGAGCAGTTCTTC
.,few,TRBJ2-5,14,TRBV12-3/TRBV12-4,CASSFDTNQETQYF,TGTGCCAGCAGTTTTGACACTAACCAAGAGACCCAGTACTTC
.,.,TRBJ2-3,16,TRBV7-9,CASSLVTFPSTDTQYF,TGTGCCAGCAGCTTAGTTACCTTTCCTAGCACAGATACGCAGTATTTT
.,many,TRBJ1-5,13,TRBV2,CASTRGRDQPQHF,TGTGCCAGCACCCGCGGTCGGGATCAGCCCCAGCATTTT
.,few,TRBJ2-5,14,TRBV10-3,CAITDLWGSETQYF,TGTGCCATCACCGATCTGTGGGGTTCCGAGACCCAGTACTTC
.,many,TRBJ1-5,12,TRBV20-1,CSAQNSNQPQHF,TGCAGTGCTCAGAATAGCAATCAGCCCCAGCATTTT
TRBD1,.,TRBJ2-2,16,TRBV24-1,CATSDPGTGSFGELFF,TGTGCCACCAGTGATCCCGGGACAGGGAGCTTCGGGGAGCTGTTTTTT
TRBD1,few,TRBJ1-6,15,TRBV7-9,CASSSGQALQSPLHF,TGTGCCAGCAGCTCGGGACAGGCCCTTCAATCACCCCTCCACTTT
TRBD1,few,TRBJ1-1,15,TRBV28,CASSFPRTGITEAFF,TGTGCCAGCAGTTTTCCCCGGACAGGGATCACTGAAGCTTTCTTT
TRBD2,.,TRBJ2-7,13,TRBV6-2/TRBV6-3,CASSTAGSYEQYF,TGTGCCAGCAGTACAGCGGGATCCTACGAGCAGTACTTC
.,many,TRBJ2-1,14,TRBV20-1,CSARAGDGYNEQFF,TGCAGTGCTAGAGCCGGGGACGGCTACAATGAGCAGTTCTTC
TRBD2,.,TRBJ2-3,15,TRBV11-2,CASSGGEGGADTQYF,TGTGCCAGCAGCGGGGGGGAGGGTGGAGCAGATACGCAGTATTTT
TRBD2,many,TRBJ2-1,17,TRBV4-2,CASSQDNSGGLYNEQFF,TGTGCCAGCAGCCAAGATAATAGCGGGGGACTATACAATGAGCAGTTCTTC
.,.,TRBJ2-7,13,TRBV12-3/TRBV12-4,CASRAGASYEQYF,TGTGCCAGCAGGGCGGGCGCATCCTACGAGCAGTACTTC